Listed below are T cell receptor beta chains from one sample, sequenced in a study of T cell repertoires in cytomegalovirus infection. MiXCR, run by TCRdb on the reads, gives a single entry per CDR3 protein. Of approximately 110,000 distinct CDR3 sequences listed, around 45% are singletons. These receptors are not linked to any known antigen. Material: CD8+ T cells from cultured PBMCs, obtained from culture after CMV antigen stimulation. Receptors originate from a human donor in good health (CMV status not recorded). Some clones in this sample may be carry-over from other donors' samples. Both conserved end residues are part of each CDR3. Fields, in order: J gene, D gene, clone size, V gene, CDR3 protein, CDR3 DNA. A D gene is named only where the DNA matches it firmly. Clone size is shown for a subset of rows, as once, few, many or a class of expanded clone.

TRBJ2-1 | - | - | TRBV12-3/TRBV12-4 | CASSPGPDEQFF | TGTGCCAGCAGTCCAGGCCCTGATGAGCAGTTCTTC
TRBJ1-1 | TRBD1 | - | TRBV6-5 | CASSYTGDTEAFF | TGTGCCAGCAGTTATACAGGGGACACTGAAGCTTTCTTT
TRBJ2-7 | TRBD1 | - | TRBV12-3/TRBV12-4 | CASTADRGENEQYF | TGTGCCAGCACCGCCGACAGGGGCGAGAACGAGCAGTACTTC
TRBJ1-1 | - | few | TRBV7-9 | CASTPVMAFF | TGTGCCAGCACCCCGGTTATGGCTTTCTTT
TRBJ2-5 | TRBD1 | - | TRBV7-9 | CASSLTGTGEETQYF | TGTGCCAGCAGCTTAACCGGGACAGGGGAAGAGACCCAGTACTTC
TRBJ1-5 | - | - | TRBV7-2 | CASSLDSFSNQPQHF | TGTGCCAGCAGCTTAGATTCTTTTAGCAATCAGCCCCAGCATTTT
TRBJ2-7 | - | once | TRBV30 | CAWSSGGEFYEQYF | TGTGCCTGGAGTAGTGGAGGGGAATTTTACGAGCAGTACTTC
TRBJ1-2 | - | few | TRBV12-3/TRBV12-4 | CASSFTPSFYGYTF | TGTGCCAGCAGTTTCACTCCGTCCTTCTATGGCTACACCTTC
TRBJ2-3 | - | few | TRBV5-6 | CASSLLEFTVGDTQYF | TGTGCCAGCAGCTTGTTAGAGTTTACGGTTGGAGATACGCAGTATTTT
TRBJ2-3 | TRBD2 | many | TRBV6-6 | CASSILGAGYTDTQYF | TGTGCCAGCAGTATCCTGGGAGCGGGGTACACAGATACGCAGTATTTT
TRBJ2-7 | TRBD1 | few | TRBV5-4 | CASTRQGAYEQYF | TGTGCCAGCACCCGACAGGGAGCCTACGAGCAGTACTTC
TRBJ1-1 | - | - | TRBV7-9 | CASSLANREEAFF | TGTGCCAGCAGCTTAGCTAACAGAGAGGAAGCTTTCTTT
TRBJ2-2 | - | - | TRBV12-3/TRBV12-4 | CASVEGAGELFF | TGTGCCAGCGTTGAGGGGGCCGGGGAGCTGTTTTTT
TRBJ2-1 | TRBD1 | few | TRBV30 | CAWSAGTGGNEQFF | TGTGCCTGGAGTGCCGGGACAGGGGGCAATGAGCAGTTCTTC
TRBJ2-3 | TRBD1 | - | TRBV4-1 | CASSPKGQPSTDTQYF | TGCGCCAGCAGCCCGAAGGGACAGCCTAGCACAGATACGCAGTATTTT
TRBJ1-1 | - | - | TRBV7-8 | CASSRNVPSHMNTEAFF | TGTGCCAGCAGCCGAAACGTGCCCAGCCACATGAACACTGAAGCTTTCTTT
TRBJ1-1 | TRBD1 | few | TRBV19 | CASSIGGQRAEAFF | TGTGCCAGTAGTATAGGGGGACAGCGGGCTGAAGCTTTCTTT
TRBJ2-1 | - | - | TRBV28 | CASSHNRVEQFF | TGTGCCAGCAGCCACAACAGGGTTGAGCAGTTCTTC
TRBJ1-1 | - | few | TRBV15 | CATSRAGTPNTEAFF | TGTGCCACCAGCAGAGCTGGGACCCCGAACACTGAAGCTTTCTTT
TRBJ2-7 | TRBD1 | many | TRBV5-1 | CASSLSPQGASYEQYF | TGCGCCAGCAGCTTGTCGCCACAGGGGGCCTCCTACGAGCAGTACTTC
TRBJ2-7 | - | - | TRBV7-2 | CASSPSGIHEQYF | TGTGCCAGCAGCCCATCGGGGATACACGAGCAGTACTTC
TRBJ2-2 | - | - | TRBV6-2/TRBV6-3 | CASSSLTTLFFETGELFF | TGTGCCAGCAGTTCCCTTACGACTTTGTTCTTTGAGACCGGGGAGCTGTTTTTT
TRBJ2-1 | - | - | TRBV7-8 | CASSRTTISDEQFF | TGTGCCAGCAGCCGCACGACAATTTCCGATGAGCAGTTCTTC
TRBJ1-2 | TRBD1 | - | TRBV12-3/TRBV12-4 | CASSSDRAGDYGYTF | TGTGCCAGCAGTTCAGACAGGGCCGGGGACTATGGCTACACCTTC